Below, 26 T cell receptor beta chains from the same sample are listed, as sequenced in a study of CD8 T cells in ankylosing spondylitis. From the 5' RACE reads, TCRdb called clonotypes with MiXCR, one entry per CDR3 protein. The table includes some 250,000 distinct CDR3 sequences, about 11% detected once. The sample consisted of blood, either unsorted or a sorted T cell fraction (not recorded which). The receptors here all came from a male donor with ankylosing spondylitis or in good health (not recorded which).

This clonotype was found a few times. V is TRBV18 and J is TRBJ1-1; D unresolved. The CDR3 contains 13 residues. The germline V and J ends were trimmed by 2 bases and 0 bases, with 4 bases remaining between them. Germline CDR1 KGHSH, CDR2 LQKENI. CDR3 sequence reads: CASSPELNTEAFF. CDR3 sequence (DNA): TGTGCCAGCTCACCAGAATTGAACACTGAAGCTTTCTTT.

This clonotype was found many times. The chain recombines TRBV5-1 with TRBJ2-7; TRBD2 is a possible D gene (5 bases). Germline-derived CDR1 and CDR2 are SGHRS and YFSETQ. The CDR3 is 16 residues long. V was clipped by 1 base and J by 2 bases, with 16 bases between them. The CDR3 DNA reads TGCGCCAGCAGCTTGAGGGCCAGGACCGGGGCCTACGAGCAGTACTTC. Translating it yields CASSLRARTGAYEQYF.

This clonotype has a count of ten or more. The chain is built from TRBV20-1 and TRBJ2-1; D remains unclear. The CDR3 has 15 amino acids. The germline V gene encodes CDR1 DFQATT and CDR2 SNEGSKA (reference sequence). Between the trimmed V and J ends, which lost 2 bases and 1 base, there was a span of 12 bases. This CDR3 is CSARMGIRSYNEQFF. As DNA, the CDR3 is TGCAGTGCTAGAATGGGGATCCGGTCCTACAATGAGCAGTTCTTC.

At least ten counts were recorded for this clonotype. The chain combines TRBV29-1 with TRBJ2-5; a possible D gene is TRBD2 (5 bases). Germline assignment: CDR1 SQVTM and CDR2 ANQGSEA. Trimming removed 2 bases from V and 4 bases from J, with 8 bases in between. The CDR3 has 12 residues. The CDR3 loop reads CSVESGVETQYF. The CDR3 DNA reads as TGCAGCGTTGAATCCGGGGTAGAGACCCAGTACTTC. Based on the CDR3 plus reference TRBV29-1 and TRBJ2-5, the full variable domain is SAVISQKPSRDICQRGTSLTIQCQVDSQVTMMFWYRQQPGQSLTLIATANQGSEATYESGFVIDKFPISRPNLTFSTLTVSNMSPEDSSIYLCSVESGVETQYFGPGTRLLVL.

This clonotype was detected many times. This chain connects TRBV12-3 or TRBV12-4 to TRBJ2-7; D gene ambiguous. The CDR3 consists of 13 residues. Trimming removed 3 bases at V and 1 base at J, with 7 bases between. In nucleotides, the CDR3 is TGTGCCAGCAGTTTCGACCGTTCCTACGAGCAGTACTTC. Amino acid sequence: CASSFDRSYEQYF.

This clonotype came up many times. The chain employs TRBV9 and TRBJ2-3, with D perhaps TRBD1 or TRBD2 (5 bases each). Germline loops: CDR1 SGDLS, CDR2 YYNGEE. This CDR3 comprises 15 residues. V shed 4 bases and J shed 2 bases, with 14 bases lying between them. The DNA for the CDR3 is TGTGCCAGCAGCAAACCGGACGGGGCCACAGATACGCAGTATTTT. Its protein is CASSKPDGATDTQYF.

This clonotype was recorded at least ten times. This chain joins TRBV5-1 and TRBJ2-7; TRBD1 is a possible D gene (5 bases). V lost 3 bases, J lost 1 base, and 11 bases lay in between. The CDR3 totals 14 residues. Germline CDR1 SGHRS, CDR2 YFSETQ. This chain's CDR3 is CASSSMTASYEQYF. The CDR3 nucleotides read TGCGCCAGCAGCTCTATGACAGCTTCCTACGAGCAGTACTTC. The whole variable domain, filled in from reference TRBV5-1 and TRBJ2-7, reads KAGVTQTPRYLIKTRGQQVTLSCSPISGHRSVSWYQQTPGQGLQFLFEYFSETQRNKGNFPGRFSGRQFSNSRSEMNVSTLELGDSALYLCASSSMTASYEQYFGPGTRLTVT.

This clonotype has a count of ten or more. The J gene is TRBJ1-2, the V gene TRBV3-1; D is perhaps TRBD1 (6 bases). The V and J ends lost 0 bases and 4 bases respectively, with 9 bases between them. The CDR3 runs to 14 residues. Germline V lookup: CDR1 LGHDT, CDR2 YNNKEL (reference sequence). The CDR3, as DNA: TGTGCCAGCAGCCAAGATACAGGGACCTATGGCTACACCTTC. It encodes CASSQDTGTYGYTF. Using reference TRBV3-1 and TRBJ1-2 for the parts outside the CDR3, the full variable domain is DTAVSQTPKYLVTQMGNDKSIKCEQNLGHDTMYWYKQDSKKFLKIMFSYNNKELIINETVPNRFSPKSPDKAHLNLHINSLELGDSAVYFCASSQDTGTYGYTFGSGTRLTVV.

A few counts support this clonotype. The genes are TRBV5-1 and TRBJ2-7; the match to TRBD1 covers 8 bases. The ends lost 3 bases at V and 0 bases at J; junction bases unmatched: 5. Per the germline V gene, CDR1 is SGHRS and CDR2 is YFSETQ. The CDR3 length is 15 residues. The chain's CDR3 is CASSYGTGPSYEQYF. CDR3 DNA sequence: TGCGCCAGCAGCTACGGGACAGGTCCCTCCTACGAGCAGTACTTC.

This clonotype was found a few times. The chain links TRBV20-1 to TRBJ2-6; D uncertain. The CDR3 consists of 16 residues. The germline CDR1 and CDR2 sequences are DFQATT and SNEGSKA (reference sequence). Deletions cut 2 bases from V and 2 bases from J, with 13 bases between. The CDR3 nucleotides read TGCAGTGCTAGAAACAACCCAAGGCCTGGGGCCAACGTCCTGACTTTC. Translating it yields CSARNNPRPGANVLTF.

This clonotype was counted at least ten times. The chain uses TRBV5-1 and TRBJ1-1; TRBD1 might be the D (5 bases). This CDR3 region has 14 residues. Germline V gene sequence: CDR1 SGHRS, CDR2 YFSETQ. V lost 1 base and J lost 1, with 8 bases in between. The CDR3 sequence: CASSLQTGNTEAFF. The CDR3 DNA reads as TGCGCCAGCAGCTTGCAAACAGGGAACACTGAAGCTTTCTTT.

The table lists this clonotype with many counts. The chain links TRBV29-1 to TRBJ2-7; 14 bases are a match to TRBD2. CDR1 SQVTM and CDR2 ANQGSEA come from the germline V gene. V shed 7 bases and J 0 bases; nucleotides not matched to a gene: 14. The CDR3 runs 18 residues. The CDR3 coding sequence is TGCAGCGCTCGGGTGTGGGGACTAGCGGGAGCCTCCTCCTACGAGCAGTACTTC. Residues: CSARVWGLAGASSYEQYF.

With regard to this clonotype: It is likely a read error, because the conserved phenylalanine at the end of the CDR3 is missing. The gene calls are TRBV18 and TRBJ1-1; D is unclear. The CDR3 runs to 14 residues. Trimming stripped 1 base from V and 1 base from J, with 7 bases between. Germline assignment: CDR1 KGHSH and CDR2 LQKENI. The CDR3 nucleotides read TGTGCCAGCTCACCACGGCCAGGGAACACTGAAGCTTTCCTT. Amino acids: CASSPRPGNTEAFL.

This clonotype appeared a few times. The chain combines TRBV24-1 with TRBJ2-2; 7 nucleotides line up with TRBD1. Germline-derived CDR1 and CDR2 are KGHDR and SFDVKD. The ends lost 4 bases at V and 3 bases at J; junction bases unmatched: 10. The CDR3 is made up of 17 amino acids. DNA of the CDR3: TGTGCCACCAGTGACCCCGGGAACAGGGGTTACACCGGGGAGCTGTTTTTT. This encodes CATSDPGNRGYTGELFF.

Notes on this clonotype: Given a much more abundant clone one base away, this may be a read error. The chain is built from TRBV20-1 and TRBJ1-5; TRBD1 matches 7 bases. The germline V gene encodes CDR1 DFQATT and CDR2 SNEGSKA (reference sequence). The CDR3 runs to 15 residues. The J segment lost 8 bases and the V segment lost 3 bases, leaving 13 bases of the junction unmatched. DNA of the CDR3: TGCAGTGCTAGTGGCCCGGGACAGCGGTTAGAGCCCCAGCATTTT. It is translated as CSASGPGQRLEPQHF.

This clonotype was observed a few times. This chain joins TRBV7-2 and TRBJ2-1, with 12 bases that match TRBD2. The germline V gene has CDR1 SGHTA and CDR2 FQGNSA. The CDR3 is 15 residues long. The V segment lost 5 bases and the J segment 9 bases; nucleotides outside the gene matches: 8. CDR3 loop: CASSTTSGSGGEQFF. The CDR3 nucleotides are TGTGCCAGCAGCACGACTAGCGGGAGTGGGGGTGAGCAGTTCTTC.

In this sample, this clonotype turned up many times. The gene calls are TRBV10-3 and TRBJ2-7; D not certain. Germline CDR1 reads ENHRY; CDR2 reads SYGVKD. CDR3 size: 14 residues. Trimming took off 3 bases at V and 7 bases at J, with 16 bases between the two ends. The chain's CDR3 is CAISENLNSREQYF. As DNA, the CDR3 is TGTGCCATCAGTGAAAATCTTAATAGCAGGGAGCAGTACTTC.

This chain joins TRBV5-1 and TRBJ1-1; TRBD1 matches at 9 bases. Looked up from germline, CDR1 is SGHRS and CDR2 is YFSETQ. The length of the CDR3 is 14 residues. The junction had 5 bases not matched to a gene; V was cut back by 4 bases and J by 4 bases. The CDR3 spells CASSTDRGVTEAFF. In DNA, the CDR3 is TGCGCCAGCAGCACGGACAGGGGCGTCACTGAAGCTTTCTTT.

J is TRBJ2-1 and V is TRBV6-2 or TRBV6-3; TRBD2 matches at 9 bases. Trimming cost V 4 bases and J 4 bases; bases outside gene matches: 14. The CDR3 has 18 amino acids. Per the germline V gene, CDR1 is MNHEY and CDR2 is SVGEGT. The CDR3, as DNA: TGTGCCAGCAGTTTTCACAAACCTAGCGGGGAGAATTACAATGAGCAGTTCTTC. Its protein product is CASSFHKPSGENYNEQFF.

This clonotype was counted ten times or more. The rearrangement links TRBV12-3 or TRBV12-4 to TRBJ2-3; TRBD2 matches at 9 bases. The J segment lost 5 bases and the V segment lost 5 bases, leaving 8 bases of the junction unmatched. CDR3 length: 15 amino acids. The CDR3 region is CASSGAGGVGDTQYF. The CDR3 coding sequence is TGTGCCAGCAGTGGGGCGGGGGGGGTCGGAGATACGCAGTATTTT.

The sample holds many counts of this clonotype. The J gene is TRBJ2-7, the V gene TRBV20-1; 11 bases map to TRBD2. Looked up from germline, CDR1 is DFQATT and CDR2 is SNEGSKA (reference sequence). The CDR3 sequence is 12 residues long. CDR3 sequence: CSGTSGSYEQYF. In nucleotides, the CDR3 is TGCAGCGGGACTAGCGGTTCCTACGAGCAGTACTTC.

There are many counts of this clonotype. The V gene is TRBV10-1, the J gene TRBJ2-2; TRBD2 aligns across 7 bases. From germline, CDR1 is WNHNN and CDR2 SYGVQD (reference sequence). This CDR3 has 13 residues. V lost 2 bases, J lost 6 bases, and 0 bases stayed unmatched. This CDR3 is CASSEREAGELFF. The CDR3 DNA follows: TGCGCCAGCAGTGAGCGGGAGGCCGGGGAGCTGTTTTTT.

The J gene is TRBJ2-1, the V gene TRBV7-9; no clear D gene. The CDR3 loop spans 17 amino acids. V gave up 0 bases and J gave up 4 bases, with 16 bases separating them. Germline V gives CDR1 SEHNR, CDR2 FQNEAQ (reference sequence). The CDR3 nucleotides read TGTGCCAGCAGCTTAGCAATGGAGTCGGAAAGTTACAATGAGCAGTTCTTC. As protein: CASSLAMESESYNEQFF.

This clonotype was recorded at least ten times. This chain connects TRBV12-3 or TRBV12-4 to TRBJ2-3; tentative D call: TRBD2 (6 bases). The V end was cut by 4 bases, the J end by 4 bases, with 12 bases between. This CDR3 has 14 residues. CDR3 nucleotide sequence: TGTGCCAGCAGTTACGGGAGAGAGGCAGATACGCAGTATTTT. Its protein is CASSYGREADTQYF.

The rearrangement joins TRBV4-2 to TRBJ2-3; D is possibly TRBD2 (6 bases). V lost 3 bases and J lost 2, with 15 bases in between. The CDR3 covers 16 residues. CDR1 is LGHNA and CDR2 is YNFKEQ in the germline V gene. Here the CDR3 DNA reads TGTGCCAGCAGCCATATATTCCGCGGGGTCACAGATACGCAGTATTTT. This codes for CASSHIFRGVTDTQYF.

This clonotype was detected ten times or more. The genes are TRBV29-1 and TRBJ2-7; D is perhaps TRBD1 (5 bases). CDR3 length: 11 amino acids. Germline V lookup: CDR1 SQVTM, CDR2 ANQGSEA. V shed 6 bases and J shed 3 bases, with 9 bases lying between them. The CDR3 sequence: CSVGHRYEQYF. As DNA, the CDR3 is TGCAGCGTCGGACACCGCTACGAGCAGTACTTC.